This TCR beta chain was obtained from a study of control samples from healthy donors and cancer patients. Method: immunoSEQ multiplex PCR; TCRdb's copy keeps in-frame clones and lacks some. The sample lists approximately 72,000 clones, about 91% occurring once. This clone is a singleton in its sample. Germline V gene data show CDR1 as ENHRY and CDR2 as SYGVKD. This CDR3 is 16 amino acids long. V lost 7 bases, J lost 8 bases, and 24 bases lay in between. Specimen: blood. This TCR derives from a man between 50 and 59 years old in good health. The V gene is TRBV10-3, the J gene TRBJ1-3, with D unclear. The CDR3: CAITAGDPRLLDTIYF. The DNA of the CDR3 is TGTGCCATCACGGCGGGTGACCCTCGACTCTTGGACACCATATATTTT.